This T cell receptor (beta chain) stems from a study of shared clonotypes between healthy human individuals. Study background: The plates for each donor numbered three CD4 naive, three CD4 memory, two CD8 naive and one CD8 memory. Study-wide results and caveats: All-four-donor shared clonotypes had higher generation probabilities than non-shared clonotypes did. Researchers sampled blood only, noting tissue repertoires likely differ.

Concerning this clone: Its specificity is not known.

TCRdb's copy holds only in-frame clones and misses some; the assay was immunoSEQ multiplex PCR. The table has some 1.4 million clones, 96% seen once. Both subsets, CD45RA+ naive and CD45RA-negative memory, were split from the CD4+ cells. The germline CDR1 and CDR2 sequences are SGHTS and YDEGEE. The germline V and J ends were trimmed by 1 base and 3 bases, with 10 bases remaining between them. The CDR3 runs 14 residues. The clonotype was recovered from a man aged 25-45 years in good health. The sample comprised naive CD4+ T cells sorted from blood. Subset of the sample: CD45RA+ positively selected. The genes are TRBV5-8 and TRBJ2-5; D might be TRBD2 (6 bases). The CDR3 DNA follows: TGTGCCAGCAGCTTGTTTCGGGGGAAAGAGACCCAGTACTTC. It specifies CASSLFRGKETQYF.